This T cell receptor (beta chain) was observed in a study of CD8 T cells in Susac syndrome. General observations from the study: The relatively small number of individuals in the TCR sequencing and HLA analysis was acknowledged by the study.

A note on this clonotype: The antigen is unknown.

The RNA input was about 0.45 to 1 ug, and it was reverse transcribed with random hexamers. The CDR3 of TCR beta was amplified by immunoSEQ multiplex PCR across 54 Vbeta and 13 Jbeta. Using its own MiXCR run on the immunoSEQ multiplex PCR reads, TCRdb lists one record per CDR3 protein. The sample has hundreds of thousands of distinct CDR3 sequences; roughly 96% are singletons. The CDR3 consists of 16 residues. Trimming took off 0 bases at V and 0 bases at J, with 13 bases between the two ends. Germline values: CDR1 SGHRS, CDR2 YFSETQ. CD8+ and CD4+ T cells were negatively isolated; TEMRA cells were FACS-enriched.

The rearrangement uses TRBV5-1 and TRBJ2-7, with a weak D call TRBD2 (5 bases). The TCR sequence derives from a human donor with multiple sclerosis. The sequenced material came from CD4+ T cells from PBMCs. CDR3 nucleotide sequence: TGCGCCAGCAGCTTGGGTGGAGCGGTGATCTCCTACGAGCAGTACTTC. Translation: CASSLGGAVISYEQYF.